Included here is one T cell receptor beta chain sequence, with context. Its specificity is not known. The data were obtained in a study of long-term antiretroviral therapy in people with HIV. Study details: Earliest sampling preceded the 2015 immediate-ART recommendation by about a decade. Findings and caveats of the study: ART adherence, viral resistance and therapy changes were undocumented.

Specimens carried roughly 0.95-11 million cryopreserved PBMC before DNA extraction. With survey level as its setting, the immunoSEQ assay was v3.0. Sequenced by immunoSEQ multiplex PCR; TCRdb stores in-frame clones only, minus some. The sample carries tens of thousands of clones, 65% to 80% recorded once. The CDR3 contains 16 residues. V was pared by 0 bases and J by 5 bases, with 14 bases between. Germline V gives CDR1 MNHEY, CDR2 SVGAGI. This chain uses TRBV6-5 with TRBJ2-1, with D perhaps TRBD2 (7 bases). The TCR originated in a woman in her fifties or sixties with HIV. The specimen comprised unsorted PBMCs, sampled 2 years after starting antiretroviral therapy. The CDR3 loop is CASSYSRGGAHNEQFF. The CDR3 DNA sequence: TGTGCCAGCAGTTACTCGAGGGGGGGGGCCCACAATGAGCAGTTCTTC.